This record covers a single T cell receptor beta chain. This sample was taken from a study of identical twins. From the 5' RACE reads, TCRdb called clonotypes with MiXCR, one entry per CDR3 protein. Of roughly 350,000 distinct CDR3 sequences listed, about 10% are singletons. The CDR3 consists of 11 residues. V dropped 5 bases and J dropped 5 bases, with 9 bases sitting between them. From germline, CDR1 is GTSNPN and CDR2 SVGIG (reference sequence). V is TRBV30 and J is TRBJ2-5, with D perhaps matching TRBD1 or TRBD2 (6 bases each). Sample: naive T cells sorted from blood. The clonotype was recovered from a woman in her fifties or sixties in good health. Here the CDR3 reads CAWEGGETQYF. The CDR3 region has the DNA TGTGCCTGGGAAGGGGGGGAGACCCAGTACTTC.